Below, 30 T cell receptor beta chains from the same sample are listed, as sequenced in a study of cytomegalovirus exposure and HLA in healthy donors. Vbeta (60) and Jbeta (13) primers were used in the PCR. The protocol was immunoSEQ multiplex PCR, while the TCRdb copy is restricted to in-frame clones and leaves out a portion. The data hold some 200,000 clones, with over 70% observed a single time. Sample: PBMCs. These receptors were obtained from a man aged 45-60 years in good health and CMV-seronegative.

The rearrangement joins TRBV4-1 to TRBJ2-5; the D gene is possibly TRBD1 (5 bases). The J call may be faulty, since TRBJ2-7 better matches the DNA end. Germline V CDR1 and CDR2: MGHRA, YSYEKL. The CDR3 covers 14 residues. CDR3 DNA: TGCGCCAGCAGCCAAAGTGACAGTTACTACGAGCAGTACTTC. It specifies CASSQSDSYYEQYF.

This clone was detected only once. The chain is built from TRBV25-1 and TRBJ2-4; D is perhaps TRBD2 (6 bases). Germline V CDR1 and CDR2: MGHDK, SYGVNS. CDR3 size: 11 residues. V was shortened by 8 bases and J by 8 bases, with 10 bases between the two germline ends. The CDR3 DNA reads as TGTGCCAGCGCCTGGGGGGACATTCAGTACTTC. Translating it yields CASAWGDIQYF.

In the case of this clone: The conserved closing phenylalanine or tryptophan is absent in this CDR3, likely reflecting a read error. Because the CDR3's place on the DNA is in doubt, the DNA is left out and the CDR3 is given as listed by TCRdb. The rearrangement joins TRBV28 to TRBJ1-2; the table assigns TRBD1, which was not confirmed against the DNA. Termini included, the CDR3 measures 12 amino acids. Per germline, CDR1 MDHEN and CDR2 SYDVKM. CDR3 loop: CASRIQGSGISL.

The chain combines TRBV5-1 with TRBJ1-6; no reliable D call. V lost 0 bases to trimming and J lost 3 bases, with 10 bases between them. CDR3 size: 16 residues. Germline V gene data show CDR1 as SGHRS and CDR2 as YFSETQ. The CDR3 nucleotides are TGCGCCAGCAGCTTGGGTAGCGGTATCTATAATTCACCCCTCCACTTT. It specifies CASSLGSGIYNSPLHF.

The chain is built from TRBV14 and TRBJ1-3; D not certain. The V end lost 4 bases, the J end lost 4 bases, and 11 bases lay between the germline ends. The CDR3 covers 14 residues. Germline V gene sequence: CDR1 SGHDN, CDR2 FVKESK. CDR3 loop: CASSRAGGGNTIYF. The DNA of the CDR3 is TGTGCCAGCAGCCGGGCAGGAGGAGGAAACACCATATATTTT.

The CDR3 loop is CASSEGGTGAYEQYF. The CDR3 region has the DNA TGTGCCAGCAGCGAGGGGGGGACAGGGGCATACGAGCAGTACTTC. The rearrangement uses TRBV9 and TRBJ2-7, with TRBD1 identical over 10 bases. Germline CDR1 reads SGDLS; CDR2 reads YYNGEE. V lost 3 bases to trimming and J lost 4 bases; unmatched junction nucleotides: 7. The CDR3 runs to 15 residues.

A remark on this clone: At one end, the junction sequence differs from germline, possibly due to a read error. The rearrangement joins TRBV29-1 to TRBJ1-2; TRBD1 aligns across 8 bases. There are 9 residues in the CDR3. Germline V gives CDR1 SQVTM, CDR2 ANQGSEA. The CDR3 nucleotides read TGCAGCGTTGGACAGGGGTTGTCCTTC. Amino acids: CSVGQGLSF. The full variable domain, its missing parts supplied by reference TRBV29-1 and TRBJ1-2, is SAVISQKPSRDICQRGTSLTIQCQVDSQVTMMFWYRQQPGQSLTLIATANQGSEATYESGFVIDKFPISRPNLTFSTLTVSNMSPEDSSIYLCSVGQGLSFGSGTRLTVV.

V and J are TRBV6-5 and TRBJ1-2; 9 positions agree with TRBD1. Trimming took 0 bases from V and 7 from J; bases not matched to a gene: 9. CDR3 length equals 16 residues. Germline CDR1 and CDR2: MNHEY and SVGAGI. DNA for the CDR3: TGTGCCAGCAGTTACTCGAGAAGACAGGGGGTAGTTGGCTACACCTTC. As protein: CASSYSRRQGVVGYTF.

Worth noting for this clone: At one boundary the junction diverges from the germline segment, which might be a read error. The chain is built from TRBV7-9 and TRBJ1-1; TRBD1 agrees at 8 bases. Germline V lookup: CDR1 SEHNR, CDR2 FQNEAQ (reference sequence). The CDR3 extends over 15 amino acids. The CDR3 is CSSSSTGALNTEAFF. The CDR3 bases are TGTTCCAGCAGCTCGACAGGGGCCCTGAACACTGAAGCTTTCTTT.

The V call is TRBV10-3, the J call TRBJ2-5, with TRBD2 as a possible D gene (5 bases). CDR1 and CDR2 from the germline V gene are ENHRY and SYGVKD. Deletions cut 2 bases from V and 2 bases from J, with 12 bases between. CDR3 length equals 15 residues. The CDR3 nucleotides read TGTGCCATCAGTGAGGACCGGGGTCCACAAGAGACCCAGTACTTC. It translates to CAISEDRGPQETQYF.

The rearrangement joins TRBV27 to TRBJ1-6, with D perhaps TRBD1 (6 bases). Germline-derived CDR1 and CDR2 are MNHEY and SMNVEV (reference sequence). The CDR3 length is 16 residues. Trimming pared 0 bases from V and 12 bases from J, leaving 18 bases between. The CDR3 reads CASSLSTRFRDIPLHF. The CDR3 bases are TGTGCCAGCAGTTTATCGACGCGATTCAGGGACATACCCCTCCACTTT.

This sequence joins TRBV19 and TRBJ2-5; a possible D gene is TRBD1 (6 bases). The length of the CDR3 is 14 residues. The V gene lost 3 bases and the J gene lost 3 bases, with 11 bases spanning the gap. CDR1 and CDR2 (germline): LNHDA, SQIVND (reference sequence). This CDR3 is CASSMQAGEETQYF. DNA for the CDR3: TGTGCCAGTAGTATGCAGGCAGGGGAAGAGACCCAGTACTTC.

About this clone itself: The junction shows a germline mismatch at one end, possibly a read error. This chain's CDR3 is CSSSRGTVSPNYGYTF. In DNA form, the CDR3 reads TGTTCCAGCAGCCGCGGGACAGTCAGCCCTAACTATGGCTACACCTTC. The chain carries TRBV7-9 and TRBJ1-2; TRBD1 aligns across 7 bases. The CDR3 length is 16 residues. Germline lookup yields CDR1 SEHNR and CDR2 FQNEAQ (reference sequence).

The chain uses TRBV19 and TRBJ2-7; TRBD2 is a possible D gene (6 bases). V lost 5 bases and J lost 3, with 14 bases in between. The CDR3 runs to 14 residues. CDR1 and CDR2 from the germline V gene are LNHDA and SQIVND (reference sequence). In DNA, the CDR3 is TGTGCCAGTAGTGACCCCCGGGAGAGCTACGAGCAGTACTTC. Amino acid sequence: CASSDPRESYEQYF.

This rearrangement joins TRBV5-5 to TRBJ1-5, with no clear D. CDR1 is SGHKS, CDR2 YYEKEE, per germline (reference sequence). V was pared by 1 base and J by 7 bases, with 15 bases between. The CDR3 length is 15 residues. Here the CDR3 reads CASSLYEGPGQPQHF. The CDR3 DNA sequence: TGTGCCAGCAGCTTGTATGAGGGCCCAGGACAGCCCCAGCATTTT.

The chain joins TRBV6-4 to TRBJ2-7, with 9 bases identical to TRBD2. The CDR3 is 17 amino acids. Germline assignment: CDR1 MRHNA and CDR2 SNTAGT. V trimming: 6 bases; J trimming: 7 bases; junction bases outside the gene matches: 19. CDR3 DNA: TGTGCCAGCAGGTGGATGATCTCGGTGGGACTAGCAGGAGAGCAGTACTTC. This codes for CASRWMISVGLAGEQYF.

The V and J genes are TRBV27 and TRBJ2-5, with 7 bases lining up with TRBD1. The CDR3 runs 15 residues. The germline CDR1 and CDR2 sequences are MNHEY and SMNVEV (reference sequence). The trim removed 3 bases at V and 2 bases at J, leaving 6 bases unmatched. Here the CDR3 DNA reads TGTGCCAGCAGTTTTAGGGGGCTCACTCAAGAGACCCAGTACTTC. Amino acid sequence: CASSFRGLTQETQYF.

This clone was observed once. V gene TRBV6-6 combines with J gene TRBJ2-7; 13 bases fit TRBD2. The J segment lost 2 bases and the V segment lost 6 bases, leaving 4 bases of the junction unmatched. Germline V gives CDR1 MNHNY, CDR2 SVGAGI (reference sequence). CDR3 length equals 15 residues. The CDR3 loop is CASSRGLAGAYEQYF. As DNA, the CDR3 is TGTGCCAGCAGCAGAGGACTAGCGGGGGCCTACGAGCAGTACTTC.

The CDR3 sequence is CASSLGPPSGHTDTQYF. In nucleotides, the CDR3 is TGTGCCAGCAGTTTAGGTCCCCCCAGCGGGCACACAGATACGCAGTATTTT. The chain combines TRBV27 with TRBJ2-3; D is possibly TRBD2 (6 bases). V was clipped by 2 bases and J by 2 bases, with 17 bases between them. CDR3 size: 17 residues. Germline CDR1 reads MNHEY; CDR2 reads SMNVEV (reference sequence).

The chain has TRBV29-1 and TRBJ2-1, with a tentative D call TRBD2 (6 bases). The CDR3 has 13 amino acids. Germline loops: CDR1 SQVTM, CDR2 ANQGSEA. V dropped 6 bases and J dropped 4 bases, with 13 bases sitting between them. CDR3 nucleotide sequence: TGCAGCGTGCGGCCGGGACTGTACAATGAGCAGTTCTTC. This codes for CSVRPGLYNEQFF.

The chain recombines TRBV11-2 with TRBJ2-7, with D unclear. The germline V gene encodes CDR1 SGHAT and CDR2 FQNNGV. The CDR3 length is 11 residues. Deletions cut 3 bases from V and 6 bases from J, with 6 bases between. CDR3: CASSFSLEQYF. The CDR3 coding sequence is TGTGCCAGCAGCTTTTCCCTCGAGCAGTACTTC.

The chain is built from TRBV5-1 and TRBJ2-7, with a tentative D call TRBD1 (6 bases). Germline CDR1 SGHRS, CDR2 YFSETQ. V was shortened by 1 base and J by 0 bases, with 11 bases between the two germline ends. The CDR3 contains 15 residues. CDR3 loop: CASSLSGDNSYEQYF. The CDR3 DNA follows: TGCGCCAGCAGCTTGTCTGGGGACAACTCCTACGAGCAGTACTTC.

The chain employs TRBV4-1 and TRBJ2-1; possible D gene TRBD2, 6 bases. The V gene lost 0 bases and the J gene lost 9 bases, with 12 bases spanning the gap. The CDR3 runs 14 residues. Germline lookup yields CDR1 MGHRA and CDR2 YSYEKL. The CDR3 here is CASSQEGTPGEQFF. In DNA form, the CDR3 reads TGCGCCAGCAGCCAAGAAGGGACTCCAGGTGAGCAGTTCTTC.

The rearrangement uses TRBV9 and TRBJ2-2, with a tentative D call TRBD1 (6 bases). Trimming pared 6 bases from V and 4 bases from J, leaving 13 bases between. The CDR3 covers 14 residues. Germline loops: CDR1 SGDLS, CDR2 YYNGEE. The CDR3 here is CASTDSGPTGELFF. CDR3 coding DNA: TGTGCCAGCACGGACAGTGGACCCACCGGGGAGCTGTTTTTT.

V usage is TRBV7-6 and J usage is TRBJ2-5; TRBD2 aligns across 9 bases. The end of the DNA aligns better with TRBJ2-7, so the J call may be wrong. CDR1 and CDR2 (germline): SGHVS, FNYEAQ. The CDR3 contains 14 residues. As DNA, the CDR3 is TGTGCCAGCAGCTTAGGCGGGGGGGTCGACGAGCAGTACTTC. Translated: CASSLGGGVDEQYF.

This chain links TRBV7-9 with TRBJ2-7; D may be TRBD1 (6 bases). CDR1 SEHNR and CDR2 FQNEAQ come from the germline V gene (reference sequence). The CDR3 is made up of 15 amino acids. The V end was cut by 2 bases, the J end by 2 bases, with 13 bases between. This chain's CDR3 is CASSLLQGVPYEQYF. The CDR3 DNA reads as TGTGCCAGCAGCTTACTACAGGGCGTTCCCTACGAGCAGTACTTC.

The V and J genes are TRBV6-5 and TRBJ1-1, with D possibly TRBD1 on 6 matching bases. Germline V gives CDR1 MNHEY, CDR2 SVGAGI. The CDR3 has 13 amino acids. V lost 7 bases to trimming and J lost 1 base, with 10 bases between them. The CDR3 is CASKDRGNTEAFF. The CDR3 nucleotides read TGTGCCAGCAAGGACAGAGGGAACACTGAAGCTTTCTTT.

This clone was counted a single time. This chain connects TRBV7-2 to TRBJ2-7, with D perhaps TRBD2 (5 bases). The V end lost 1 base, the J end lost 4 bases, and 14 bases lay between the germline ends. CDR3 length: 15 residues. Germline lookup yields CDR1 SGHTA and CDR2 FQGNSA. CDR3 amino acids: CASSLGRGFIYEQYF. Written as DNA, the CDR3 is TGTGCCAGCAGCTTAGGTCGGGGTTTTATTTACGAGCAGTACTTC.

The chain combines TRBV11-2 with TRBJ2-2; D gene ambiguous. The V end was cut by 5 bases, the J end by 2 bases, with 6 bases between. Germline V gene data show CDR1 as SGHAT and CDR2 as FQNNGV. The CDR3 extends over 13 amino acids. The CDR3 nucleotides are TGTGCCAGCAGCCCTACTAACACCGGGGAGCTGTTTTTT. Translating gives CASSPTNTGELFF.

This clone was counted only a few times. The chain carries TRBV2 and TRBJ2-2, with D possibly matching TRBD1 (6 bases). This CDR3 has 15 amino acids. Trimming cost V 5 bases and J 4 bases, with 14 bases left between them. Looked up from germline, CDR1 is SNHLY and CDR2 is FYNNEI. CDR3 residues: CASSPQGYGTGELFF. The CDR3 DNA is TGTGCCAGCAGTCCGCAGGGGTACGGCACCGGGGAGCTGTTTTTT.